The sequence of this T cell receptor beta chain was determined in a study of vaccination and CD4 T cells after COVID-19. At the level of the study: Collection of post-vaccine samples followed dose two by a median approximately 69 days, spanning a range of 14 to 241.

Treatment denoted: roughly 11-day PBMC culture with coronavirus spike peptide pools or control peptides (ViraFEST assay). In the ViraFEST assay, peptide-pool expansion preceded TCR sequencing of expanded clonotypes. The Oncomine TCR Beta short-read assay was applied to DNA of cultured CD4+ T cells. TCRdb reprocessed the PCR reads via MiXCR and lists one record per CDR3 protein. This table has about 13,000 distinct CDR3 sequences, about two fifths appearing once. Germline-derived CDR1 and CDR2 are MNHEY and SVGEGT. Trimming took 6 bases from V and 7 from J; bases not matched to a gene: 8. The CDR3 extends over 14 amino acids. As concerns this clonotype: The target antigen is unknown.

The genes are TRBV6-2 or TRBV6-3 and TRBJ1-5; 8 positions agree with TRBD1. This TCR came from a human donor who had recovered from COVID-19. The sample here was CD4+ T cells from blood, cultured in vitro, taken after SARS-CoV-2 vaccination. In DNA form, the CDR3 reads TGTGCCAGCAGGGAGACAGGGGAGTACCAGCCCCAGCATTTT. It codes for CASRETGEYQPQHF.